These 20 T cell receptor beta chains came from one sample sequenced in a study of PD-L1 blockade in urothelial cancer. Generated by immunoSEQ multiplex PCR, the TCRdb table keeps only in-frame clones and is missing some. The profile shows about 72,000 clones, approximately 81% of them singletons. This material consisted of PBMCs, taken around atezolizumab (anti-PD-L1) treatment. These TCRs come from a man in his 70s with urothelial cancer.

Note on this clone: Other DNA sequences from this sample encode an identical CDR3 as well. The gene calls are TRBV5-1 and TRBJ2-1; the match to TRBD2 covers 15 bases. J lost 7 bases, V lost 4 bases, and 3 bases had no gene match. CDR3 size: 15 residues. Germline V gene lookup returns CDR1 SGHRS and CDR2 YFSETQ. CDR3 sequence reads: CASSGLAGGPNEQFF. In DNA, the CDR3 is TGCGCCAGCAGCGGACTAGCGGGAGGGCCGAATGAGCAGTTCTTC.

The table lists this clone with a few counts. The chain couples TRBV28 to TRBJ1-3, with D possibly TRBD1 on 6 matching bases. Germline lookup yields CDR1 MDHEN and CDR2 SYDVKM. The CDR3 sequence is 16 residues long. Deletions cut 5 bases from V and 4 bases from J, with 18 bases between. Written as DNA, the CDR3 is TGTGCCAGCAGTACACCTACAGGGAGGGCCGGAAACACCATATATTTT. This gives the protein CASSTPTGRAGNTIYF.

The chain employs TRBV5-1 and TRBJ2-2, with 9 bases aligning to TRBD1. This CDR3 has 15 residues. Germline loops: CDR1 SGHRS, CDR2 YFSETQ. V shed 7 bases, J shed 3 bases, and the junction held 7 bases outside the gene matches. In DNA, the CDR3 is TGCGCCAGCCGTCCACAGGGGGCAGACACCGGGGAGCTGTTTTTT. Translating it yields CASRPQGADTGELFF.

This clone has just a few counts. The chain uses TRBV6-1 and TRBJ1-1; no reliable D call. The V end lost 2 bases, the J end lost 5 bases, and 9 bases lay between the germline ends. The CDR3 length is 13 residues. CDR1 MNHNS and CDR2 SASEGT come from the germline V gene. CDR3 nucleotides: TGTGCCAGCAGTGAACCGGGGAGGACTGAAGCTTTCTTT. Its translation is CASSEPGRTEAFF.

This chain joins TRBV5-1 and TRBJ2-1, with TRBD2 identical over 11 bases. CDR3 length: 15 residues. The V segment lost 4 bases and the J segment 10 bases; nucleotides outside the gene matches: 10. The germline gives CDR1 SGHRS, CDR2 YFSETQ. CDR3 nucleotide sequence: TGCGCCAGCAGCCCCCAACTAGCGGGAGCCGGAGAGCAGTTCTTC. Translated: CASSPQLAGAGEQFF.

The rearrangement joins TRBV25-1 to TRBJ2-2, with 15 bases lining up with TRBD2. The CDR3 contains 18 residues. Trimming cost V 1 base and J 3 bases; bases outside gene matches: 3. Germline V gene data show CDR1 as MGHDK and CDR2 as SYGVNS. CDR3 bases: TGTGCCAGCAGTGAATCCGGACTAGCGGGAGGGTACACCGGGGAGCTGTTTTTT. Its protein product is CASSESGLAGGYTGELFF.

This clone has just a few counts. This rearrangement joins TRBV6-4 to TRBJ2-1; maybe TRBD2 (6 bases). The CDR3 has 15 amino acids. Per the germline V gene, CDR1 is MRHNA and CDR2 is SNTAGT. Trimming cost V 2 bases and J 0 bases, with 8 bases left between them. The CDR3 DNA follows: TGTGCCAGCAGTGACGGGGGGAGCTCCTACAATGAGCAGTTCTTC. It specifies CASSDGGSSYNEQFF.

Only a few counts were recorded for this clone. The chain is built from TRBV27 and TRBJ1-5, with D perhaps matching TRBD1 (6 bases). V lost 2 bases and J 11 bases, leaving 13 bases between the germline ends. This CDR3 region has 13 residues. Germline CDR1 reads MNHEY; CDR2 reads SMNVEV (reference sequence). The CDR3 coding sequence is TGTGCCAGCAGTTTAAGGGACACCTGGTCCCAGCATTTT. This translates into CASSLRDTWSQHF.

V usage is TRBV6-6 and J usage is TRBJ1-1; 7 bases match TRBD1. This CDR3 is 14 amino acids long. The ends lost 6 bases at V and 3 bases at J; junction bases unmatched: 7. The V gene's germline CDR1 is MNHNY and CDR2 SVGAGI (reference sequence). The CDR3 nucleotides are TGTGCCAGCAGCTTTACAGGGGTTGACACTGAAGCTTTCTTT. Its protein is CASSFTGVDTEAFF.

This clone appeared once. This chain links TRBV12-5 with TRBJ2-1; TRBD1 is a possible D gene (5 bases). This CDR3 is 16 amino acids long. Per the germline V gene, CDR1 is LGHNT and CDR2 is FRNRAP. V lost 5 bases and J lost 5, with 19 bases in between. This chain's CDR3 is CASGPGGAGMNNEQFF. CDR3 bases: TGTGCTAGTGGTCCCGGTGGGGCAGGGATGAACAATGAGCAGTTCTTC.

V usage is TRBV19 and J usage is TRBJ1-2; TRBD1 aligns across 8 bases. There are 15 residues in the CDR3. Unmatched junction bases numbered 10, after V lost 6 bases and J lost 4 bases. The V gene's germline CDR1 is LNHDA and CDR2 SQIVND (reference sequence). The CDR3 DNA is TGTGCCAGTAGGGAAACAGGGGGTCCGATCTATGGCTACACCTTC. Translating it yields CASRETGGPIYGYTF.

This clone was counted a few times. This sequence joins TRBV28 and TRBJ2-7; 7 bases are a match to TRBD2. Germline CDR1 MDHEN, CDR2 SYDVKM. The trim removed 3 bases at V and 4 bases at J, leaving 9 bases unmatched. This CDR3 contains 15 residues. The CDR3 coding sequence is TGTGCCAGCAGTTTTCCCGGGCGGGGGAGATACGAGCAGTACTTC. The encoded protein is CASSFPGRGRYEQYF.

This clone was seen a handful of times. J is TRBJ1-3 and V is TRBV7-2, with unresolved D. Germline V gene lookup returns CDR1 SGHTA and CDR2 FQGNSA. Trimming pared 4 bases from V and 12 bases from J, leaving 10 bases between. The CDR3 has 11 residues. The CDR3 is CASSSTTSIYF. Written as DNA, the CDR3 is TGTGCCAGCAGCTCGACTACAAGCATATATTTT.

The chain links TRBV7-9 to TRBJ1-3; 10 bases line up with TRBD1. In germline, CDR1 is SEHNR, CDR2 FQNEAQ (reference sequence). The CDR3 runs 14 residues. J gave up 0 bases and V 9 bases, and 2 bases lay outside the gene matches. CDR3 bases: TGTGCCAGTGGGGACAGGGGCTCTGGAAACACCATATATTTT. It encodes CASGDRGSGNTIYF.

The chain has TRBV27 and TRBJ1-5, with no clear D. Germline values: CDR1 MNHEY, CDR2 SMNVEV (reference sequence). The CDR3 is 15 residues long. The V and J ends lost 7 bases and 6 bases respectively, with 19 bases between them. CDR3 protein: CASTPNWLGAQPQHF. The CDR3 nucleotides read TGTGCCAGCACCCCAAATTGGTTGGGCGCTCAGCCCCAGCATTTT.

This sequence joins TRBV6-5 and TRBJ2-7; maybe TRBD1 (8 bases). The CDR3 is 14 residues long. The V gene's germline CDR1 is MNHEY and CDR2 SVGAGI. Trimming cost V 4 bases and J 7 bases, with 17 bases left between them. Here the CDR3 reads CASSFGQGGWEQYF. In DNA, the CDR3 is TGTGCCAGCAGTTTCGGACAGGGAGGGTGGGAGCAGTACTTC.

The chain joins TRBV5-8 to TRBJ2-3, with D unclear. V lost 1 base and J lost 2, with 11 bases in between. There are 15 residues in the CDR3. The germline V gene encodes CDR1 SGHTS and CDR2 YDEGEE. In DNA, the CDR3 is TGTGCCAGCAGCTTGTCAGGCAGAAACACAGATACGCAGTATTTT. This codes for CASSLSGRNTDTQYF.

DNA of the CDR3: TGCGCCAGCAGTGCGGGACTAGCGGACAATGAGCAGTTCTTC. Its protein is CASSAGLADNEQFF. The chain couples TRBV10-2 to TRBJ2-1; 11 bases match TRBD2. V lost 4 bases to trimming and J lost 5 bases; unmatched junction nucleotides: 1. The CDR3 sequence is 14 residues long. Germline V gives CDR1 WSHSY, CDR2 SAAADI.

This clone was detected a few times. The chain carries TRBV6-7 and TRBJ2-7; 13 nucleotides agree with TRBD2. TRBV6-7 carries the ORF label, with uncertain function. The CDR3 consists of 22 residues. V trimming: 2 bases; J trimming: 0 bases; junction bases outside the gene matches: 19. In DNA form, the CDR3 reads TGTGCCAGCAGTTACCACCATCAAAGACTAGCGGGAGGCTCCCTGAGCTCCTACGAGCAGTACTTC. Residues: CASSYHHQRLAGGSLSSYEQYF.

CDR3 loop: CASSLGLAGGRGEQFF. CDR3 sequence (DNA): TGCGCCAGCAGCTTGGGTCTAGCGGGAGGGAGGGGTGAGCAGTTCTTC. V and J are TRBV5-1 and TRBJ2-1; TRBD2 aligns across 12 bases. The V and J ends lost 0 bases and 9 bases, in that order; junction bases with no gene match: 7. This CDR3 has 16 amino acids. Germline CDR1 and CDR2: SGHRS and YFSETQ.